The following is a T cell receptor (beta chain) sequence with its context. What it recognizes is unknown. The sample is drawn from a study of T cell responses to AZD1222 COVID-19 vaccine. Whole-study findings and limits: In the spike-specific TCR repertoire, nearly half reportedly target unmutated variant regions. Among the donors, most were white British and more were female, and clonal diversity was possibly underestimated. Following two doses of AZD1222, Spike-specific TCR breadth and depth rose.

The method was immunoSEQ multiplex PCR; TCRdb's version includes in-frame clones alone and lacks a portion of them. The profile shows about 150,000 clones, over 70% of them singletons. Germline lookup yields CDR1 MGHRA and CDR2 YSYEKL. With 0 bases removed from V and 6 bases from J, the gap between germline ends came to 12 bases. This CDR3 has 14 residues. This sequence joins TRBV4-1 and TRBJ2-7; unclear D gene. The sequencing here drew on peripheral blood, taken 28 days after the second AZD1222 dose. This sequence originates from an adult who received the AZD1222 COVID-19 vaccine. The CDR3 is CASSQDLGFGEQYF. Here the CDR3 DNA reads TGCGCCAGCAGCCAAGATCTGGGCTTTGGCGAGCAGTACTTC.